The TCR beta chain described here comes from a study of control samples from healthy donors and cancer patients. Assay used: immunoSEQ multiplex PCR; TCRdb lists only in-frame clones, some missing. The sample contains about 120,000 clones, 70% to 90% of which appear only once. The sequence came from a man aged 50 to 60 in good health. Sequenced: blood.

CDR3 in amino acids: CASSIRLNTEAFF. Written as DNA, the CDR3 is TGTGCCAGTAGTATAAGGTTGAACACTGAAGCTTTCTTT. The V gene is TRBV19, the J gene TRBJ1-1; D gene unclear. The germline V gene encodes CDR1 LNHDA and CDR2 SQIVND (reference sequence). The V end lost 2 bases, the J end lost 0 bases, and 4 bases lay between the germline ends. CDR3 size: 13 residues.